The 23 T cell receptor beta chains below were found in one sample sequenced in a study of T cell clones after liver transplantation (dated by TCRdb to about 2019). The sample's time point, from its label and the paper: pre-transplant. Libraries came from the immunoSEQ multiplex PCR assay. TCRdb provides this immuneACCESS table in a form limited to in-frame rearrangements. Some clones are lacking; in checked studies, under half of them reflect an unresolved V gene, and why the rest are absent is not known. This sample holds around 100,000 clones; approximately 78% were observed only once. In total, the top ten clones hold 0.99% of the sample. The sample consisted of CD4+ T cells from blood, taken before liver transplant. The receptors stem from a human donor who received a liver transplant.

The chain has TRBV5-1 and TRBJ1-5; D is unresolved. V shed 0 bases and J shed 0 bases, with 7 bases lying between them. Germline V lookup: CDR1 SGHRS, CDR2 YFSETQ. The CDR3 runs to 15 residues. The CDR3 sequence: CASSLGRNSNQPQHF. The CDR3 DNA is TGCGCCAGCAGCTTGGGAAGAAATAGCAATCAGCCCCAGCATTTT. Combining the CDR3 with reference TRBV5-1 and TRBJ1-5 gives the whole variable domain KAGVTQTPRYLIKTRGQQVTLSCSPISGHRSVSWYQQTPGQGLQFLFEYFSETQRNKGNFPGRFSGRQFSNSRSEMNVSTLELGDSALYLCASSLGRNSNQPQHFGDGTRLSIL.

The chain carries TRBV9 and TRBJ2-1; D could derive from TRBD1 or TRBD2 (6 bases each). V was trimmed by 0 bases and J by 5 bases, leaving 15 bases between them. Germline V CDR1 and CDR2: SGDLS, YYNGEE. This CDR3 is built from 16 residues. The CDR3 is CASSVDPRGRNNEQFF. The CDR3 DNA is TGTGCCAGCAGCGTAGATCCCCGGGGGCGGAACAATGAGCAGTTCTTC.

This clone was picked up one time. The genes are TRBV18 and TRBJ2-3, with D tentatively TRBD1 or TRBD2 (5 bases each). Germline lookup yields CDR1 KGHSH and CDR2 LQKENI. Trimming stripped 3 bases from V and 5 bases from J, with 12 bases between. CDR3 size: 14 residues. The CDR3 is CASSPQGRGDTQYF. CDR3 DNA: TGTGCCAGCTCACCCCAGGGACGAGGAGATACGCAGTATTTT.

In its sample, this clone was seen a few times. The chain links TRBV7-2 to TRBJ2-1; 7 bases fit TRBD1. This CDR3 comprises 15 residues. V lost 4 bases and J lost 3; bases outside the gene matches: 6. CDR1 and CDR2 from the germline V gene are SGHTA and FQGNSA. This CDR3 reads CASSYRDSNYNEQFF. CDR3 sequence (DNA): TGTGCCAGCAGCTACCGGGACAGCAACTACAATGAGCAGTTCTTC.

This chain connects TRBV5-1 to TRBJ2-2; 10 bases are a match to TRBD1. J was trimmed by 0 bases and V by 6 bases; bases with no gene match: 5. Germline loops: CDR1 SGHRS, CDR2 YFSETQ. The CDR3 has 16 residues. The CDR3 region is CASTQTGGANTGELFF. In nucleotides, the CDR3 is TGCGCCAGCACCCAGACAGGGGGCGCGAACACCGGGGAGCTGTTTTTT.

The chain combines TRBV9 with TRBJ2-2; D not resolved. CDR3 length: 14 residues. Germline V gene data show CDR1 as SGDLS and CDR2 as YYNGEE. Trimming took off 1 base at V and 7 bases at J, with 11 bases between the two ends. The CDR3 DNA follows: TGTGCCAGCAGCGTAAGGGTTGAAGACGGGGAGCTGTTTTTT. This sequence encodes CASSVRVEDGELFF.

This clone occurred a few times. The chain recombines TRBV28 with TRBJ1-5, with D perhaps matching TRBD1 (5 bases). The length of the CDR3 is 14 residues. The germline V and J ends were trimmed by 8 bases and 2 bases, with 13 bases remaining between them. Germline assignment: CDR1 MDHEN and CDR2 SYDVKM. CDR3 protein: CASRDGDRNQPQHF. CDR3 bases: TGTGCCAGCCGAGACGGGGACCGCAATCAGCCCCAGCATTTT.

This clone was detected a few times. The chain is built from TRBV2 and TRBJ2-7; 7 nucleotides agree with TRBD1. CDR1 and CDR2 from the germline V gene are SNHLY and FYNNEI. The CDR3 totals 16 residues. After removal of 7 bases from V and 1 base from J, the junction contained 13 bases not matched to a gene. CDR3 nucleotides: TGTGCCAGCAAGGATAGGGGGCTAAATCCGTCCTACGAGCAGTACTTC. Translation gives CASKDRGLNPSYEQYF.

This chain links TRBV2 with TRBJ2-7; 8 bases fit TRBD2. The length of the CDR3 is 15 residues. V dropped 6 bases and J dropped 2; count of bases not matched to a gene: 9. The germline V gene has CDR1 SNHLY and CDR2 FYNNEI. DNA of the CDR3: TGTGCCAGCAGGGCCGGACTAGCATTAACCTACGAGCAGTACTTC. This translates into CASRAGLALTYEQYF.

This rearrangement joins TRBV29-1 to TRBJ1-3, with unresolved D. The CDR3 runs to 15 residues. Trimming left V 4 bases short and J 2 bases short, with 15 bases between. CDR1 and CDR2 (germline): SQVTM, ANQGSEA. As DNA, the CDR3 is TGCAGCGTTGTGTCCCCGGACGGGCCTGGAAACACCATATATTTT. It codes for CSVVSPDGPGNTIYF.

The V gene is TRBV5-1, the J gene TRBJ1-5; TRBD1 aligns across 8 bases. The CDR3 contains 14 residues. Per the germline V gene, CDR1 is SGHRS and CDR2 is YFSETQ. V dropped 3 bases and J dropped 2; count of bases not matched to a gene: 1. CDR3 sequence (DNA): TGCGCCAGCAGCTCGGGACAGGGCAATCAGCCCCAGCATTTT. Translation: CASSSGQGNQPQHF.

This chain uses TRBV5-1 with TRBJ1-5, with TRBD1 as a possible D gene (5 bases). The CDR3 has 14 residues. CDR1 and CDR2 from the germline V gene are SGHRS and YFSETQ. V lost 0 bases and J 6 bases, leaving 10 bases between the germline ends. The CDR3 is CASSLAQGGQPQHF. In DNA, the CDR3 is TGCGCCAGCAGCTTGGCGCAGGGAGGTCAGCCCCAGCATTTT.

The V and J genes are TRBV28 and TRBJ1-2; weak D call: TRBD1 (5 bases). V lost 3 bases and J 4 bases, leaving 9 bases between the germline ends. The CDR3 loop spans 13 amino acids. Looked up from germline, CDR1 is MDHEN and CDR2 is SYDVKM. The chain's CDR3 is CASSFDRSYGYTF. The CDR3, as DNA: TGTGCCAGCAGTTTTGACAGATCCTATGGCTACACCTTC.

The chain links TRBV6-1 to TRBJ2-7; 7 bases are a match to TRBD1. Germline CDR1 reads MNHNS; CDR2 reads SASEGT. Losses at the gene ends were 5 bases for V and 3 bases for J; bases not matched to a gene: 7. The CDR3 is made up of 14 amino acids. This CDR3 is CASSIRDSDYEQYF. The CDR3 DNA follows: TGTGCCAGCAGTATCCGGGACAGCGACTACGAGCAGTACTTC.

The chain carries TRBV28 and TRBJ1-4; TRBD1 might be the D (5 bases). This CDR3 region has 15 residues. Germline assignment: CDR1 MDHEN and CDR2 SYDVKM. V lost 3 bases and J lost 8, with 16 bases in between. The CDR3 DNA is TGTGCCAGCAGTTTTTCCTACCAGGGAGAGGAAAAACTGTTTTTT. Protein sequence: CASSFSYQGEEKLFF.

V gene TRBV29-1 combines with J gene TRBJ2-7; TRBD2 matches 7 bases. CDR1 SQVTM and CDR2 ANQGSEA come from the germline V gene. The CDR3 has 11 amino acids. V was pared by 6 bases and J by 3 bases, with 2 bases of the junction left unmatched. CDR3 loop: CSVGLSYEQYF. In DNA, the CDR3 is TGCAGCGTGGGACTAAGCTACGAGCAGTACTTC.

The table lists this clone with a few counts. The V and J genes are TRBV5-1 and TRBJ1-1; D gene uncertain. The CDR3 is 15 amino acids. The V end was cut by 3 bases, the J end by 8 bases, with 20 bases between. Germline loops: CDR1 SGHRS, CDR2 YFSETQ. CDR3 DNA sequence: TGCGCCAGCAGCTCCCGAAGGGAGGCCTCCTCCGAAGCTTTCTTT. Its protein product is CASSSRREASSEAFF.

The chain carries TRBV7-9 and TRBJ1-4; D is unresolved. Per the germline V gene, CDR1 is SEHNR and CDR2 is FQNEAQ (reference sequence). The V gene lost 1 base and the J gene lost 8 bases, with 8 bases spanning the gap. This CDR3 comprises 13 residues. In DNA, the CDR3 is TGTGCCAGCAGCTTAGTGGGGATCGAAAAACTGTTTTTT. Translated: CASSLVGIEKLFF.

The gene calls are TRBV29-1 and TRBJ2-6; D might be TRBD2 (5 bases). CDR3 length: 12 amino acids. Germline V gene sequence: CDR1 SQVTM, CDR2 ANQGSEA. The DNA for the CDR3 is TGCGCCGCGAGAGCCGGGACCAACGTCCTGACTTTC. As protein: CAARAGTNVLTF. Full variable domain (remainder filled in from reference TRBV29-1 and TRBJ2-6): SAVISQKPSRDICQRGTSLTIQCQVDSQVTMMFWYRQQPGQSLTLIATANQGSEATYESGFVIDKFPISRPNLTFSTLTVSNMSPEDSSIYLCAARAGTNVLTFGAGSRLTVL.

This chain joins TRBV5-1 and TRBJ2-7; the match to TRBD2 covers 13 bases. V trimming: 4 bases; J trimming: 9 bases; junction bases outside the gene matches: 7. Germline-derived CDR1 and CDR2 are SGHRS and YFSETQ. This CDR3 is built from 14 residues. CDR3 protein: CASSPGLAGEGQYF. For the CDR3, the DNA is TGCGCCAGCAGCCCCGGACTAGCGGGAGAAGGGCAGTACTTC.

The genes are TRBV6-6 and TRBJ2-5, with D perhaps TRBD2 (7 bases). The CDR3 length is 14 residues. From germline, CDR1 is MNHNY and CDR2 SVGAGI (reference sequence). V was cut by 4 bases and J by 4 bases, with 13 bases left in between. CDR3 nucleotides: TGTGCCAGCAGTTCTGGGGGGGGGCCAGAGACCCAGTACTTC. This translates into CASSSGGGPETQYF.

The CDR3 bases are TGTGCCAGCAGGAAGACAGGGGACACCGGGGAGCTGTTTTTT. Protein: CASRKTGDTGELFF. The chain joins TRBV6-4 to TRBJ2-2; 8 nucleotides line up with TRBD1. The CDR3 contains 14 residues. The V and J ends lost 6 bases and 3 bases, in that order; junction bases with no gene match: 3. The germline CDR1 and CDR2 sequences are MRHNA and SNTAGT.

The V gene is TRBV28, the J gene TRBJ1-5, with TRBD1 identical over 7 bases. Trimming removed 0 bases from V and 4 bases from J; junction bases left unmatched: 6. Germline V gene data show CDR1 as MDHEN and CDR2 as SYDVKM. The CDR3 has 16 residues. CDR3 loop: CASSLWEGALNQPQHF. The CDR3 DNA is TGTGCCAGCAGTTTATGGGAGGGGGCCCTAAATCAGCCCCAGCATTTT.